Described below is a single T cell receptor (beta chain) sequence and its context. Its target is unknown. These data are taken from a study of cytomegalovirus exposure and HLA in healthy donors. Looking at the study overall: The use of the same platform for the 110 or so validation repertoires and the roughly 730 first-cohort repertoires was reported by a later analysis. General study results and limits: Most TCR sequences proved rare, with some public TCRs found in many donors.

Only in-frame clones appear in the TCRdb table, and some are missing; sequencing was by immunoSEQ multiplex PCR. The table shows around 60,000 clones, with 90% to 97% occurring only once. There are 12 residues in the CDR3. The V gene's germline CDR1 is MDHEN and CDR2 SYDVKM. V gave up 8 bases and J gave up 5 bases, with 12 bases separating them. The sequenced sample consisted of PBMCs. V usage is TRBV28 and J usage is TRBJ2-5, with a tentative D call TRBD2 (5 bases). The sequence came from a woman between 18 and 29 years old in good health and CMV-seronegative. CDR3 DNA sequence: TGTGCCAGCCGGGGTCTGGGGGAGACCCAGTACTTC. This codes for CASRGLGETQYF.